The next 25 T cell receptor beta chains were all read from a single sample in a study of preoperative IRX-2 immunotherapy in early breast cancer. Data came from immunoSEQ multiplex PCR; TCRdb stores just in-frame clones and leaves some out. Among around 24,000 clones listed, about 68% were seen once. Sample treatment: preoperative locoregional IRX-2 cytokine immunotherapy. This specimen consisted of lymph node tissue, obtained after IRX-2 immunotherapy. The source of these receptors is a human donor with breast cancer.

The CDR3 spells CATSSDMASSFTDTQYF. The CDR3 coding sequence is TGTGCCACCAGCAGTGACATGGCTAGCTCTTTCACAGATACGCAGTATTTT. The chain uses TRBV15 and TRBJ2-3; D possibly corresponds to TRBD2 (5 bases). V was trimmed by 3 bases and J by 2 bases, leaving 18 bases between them. This CDR3 has 17 residues. Germline CDR1 is LNHNV and CDR2 is YYDKDF (reference sequence).

The V gene is TRBV29-1, the J gene TRBJ2-1; unclear D gene. Germline V gene sequence: CDR1 SQVTM, CDR2 ANQGSEA. V was trimmed by 3 bases and J by 0 bases, leaving 9 bases between them. This CDR3 spans 14 amino acids. CDR3 in amino acids: CSVEAASSYNEQFF. CDR3 DNA: TGCAGCGTTGAGGCCGCTAGCTCCTACAATGAGCAGTTCTTC.

V is TRBV5-2 and J is TRBJ2-5; the table's D call, TRBD2, was not checked against the DNA. TRBV5-2 corresponds to a pseudogene. The CDR3 has 14 residues. The CDR3 is CASSFGRLQETQYF. The CDR3 DNA sequence: TGTGCCAGCAGCTTCGGCAGACTCCAAGAGACCCAGTACTTC.

In nucleotides, the CDR3 is TGTGCCAGCAGCTATGGCGGGACGGAAGAGACCCAGTACTTC. It yields the protein CASSYGGTEETQYF. The chain combines TRBV11-3 with TRBJ2-5; D possibly corresponds to TRBD2 (6 bases). The CDR3 is made up of 14 amino acids. CDR1 is SGHNT and CDR2 is YENEEA in the germline V gene. Deletions cut 4 bases from V and 3 bases from J, with 12 bases between.

J is TRBJ2-7 and V is TRBV11-3; D is unresolved. Germline V gene sequence: CDR1 SGHNT, CDR2 YENEEA. Trimming removed 1 base at V and 2 bases at J, with 9 bases between. This CDR3 spans 14 amino acids. In nucleotides, the CDR3 is TGTGCCAGCAGCTTAGTGTCCTCCACCTACGAGCAGTACTTC. This codes for CASSLVSSTYEQYF.

The chain couples TRBV6-8 to TRBJ1-1; D uncertain. Germline V CDR1 and CDR2: MNHGY, SAAAGT. The CDR3 covers 13 residues. Trimming took 0 bases from V and 9 from J, leaving 11 bases between them. CDR3 coding DNA: TGTGCCAGCAGTTACTCGATCTCGGCCAAAGCTTTCTTT. It is translated as CASSYSISAKAFF.

The genes are TRBV7-6 and TRBJ2-7; TRBD2 matches at 8 bases. Germline V CDR1 and CDR2: SGHVS, FNYEAQ. The CDR3 sequence is 15 residues long. V lost 3 bases and J lost 1; bases outside the gene matches: 5. The CDR3 DNA reads as TGTGCCAGCAGCTTGGCGGTAGCGGGGTCCTACGAGCAGTACTTC. Its protein is CASSLAVAGSYEQYF.

The table lists this clone with a few counts. Here the CDR3 reads CASSSSSRELFF. The CDR3 DNA reads as TGTGCCAGCAGCTCCTCGTCCCGGGAGCTGTTTTTT. V gene TRBV6-8 combines with J gene TRBJ2-2, with D uncertain. CDR3 length: 12 residues. Trimming left V 6 bases short and J 9 bases short, with 11 bases between. Germline assignment: CDR1 MNHGY and CDR2 SAAAGT.

This rearrangement joins TRBV6-8 to TRBJ2-2; possible D gene TRBD1, 5 bases. Trimming took off 8 bases at V and 6 bases at J, with 16 bases between the two ends. This CDR3 has 14 residues. Germline V CDR1 and CDR2: MNHGY, SAAAGT. The CDR3 DNA is TGTGCCAGCGGGAAGGGGCCTCTGGCCGGGGAGCTGTTTTTT. Amino acid sequence: CASGKGPLAGELFF.

The chain employs TRBV18 and TRBJ2-7; TRBD1 matches at 12 bases. CDR1 is KGHSH and CDR2 is LQKENI in the germline V gene. V was pared by 6 bases and J by 4 bases, with 4 bases of the junction left unmatched. CDR3 length: 14 amino acids. Here the CDR3 reads CASSPGQGAYEQYF. Written as DNA, the CDR3 is TGTGCCAGCTCTCCGGGACAGGGGGCGTACGAGCAGTACTTC. Full variable domain (remainder filled in from reference TRBV18 and TRBJ2-7): NAGVMQNPRHLVRRRGQEARLRCSPMKGHSHVYWYRQLPEEGLKFMVYLQKENIIDESGMPKERFSAEFPKEGPSILRIQQVVRGDSAAYFCASSPGQGAYEQYFGPGTRLTVT.

V is TRBV7-1 and J is TRBJ1-3, with a weak D call TRBD1 (5 bases). TRBV7-1 is known as an ORF, though its function is uncertain. Trimming shortened V by 5 bases and J by 1 base, and 6 bases separated the two germline ends. The CDR3 contains 13 residues. CDR3 loop: CASSTGSGNTIYF. The DNA for the CDR3 is TGTGCCAGCAGCACAGGTTCTGGAAACACCATATATTTT.

The chain carries TRBV6-8 and TRBJ2-3; no reliable D call. The CDR3 is made up of 13 amino acids. The V gene lost 4 bases and the J gene lost 1 base, with 6 bases spanning the gap. The germline CDR1 and CDR2 sequences are MNHGY and SAAAGT. This chain's CDR3 is CASSFRRTDTQYF. As DNA, the CDR3 is TGTGCCAGCAGTTTCCGACGCACAGATACGCAGTATTTT.

Written as DNA, the CDR3 is TGCGCCAGCAGCTCGGGAATCTCTTTCCAGGGGTATGGCTACACCTTC. Protein sequence: CASSSGISFQGYGYTF. The rearrangement uses TRBV5-1 and TRBJ1-2; D possibly corresponds to TRBD1 (6 bases). Trimming cost V 3 bases and J 5 bases, with 20 bases left between them. The germline V gene encodes CDR1 SGHRS and CDR2 YFSETQ. This CDR3 is built from 16 residues.

This clone was detected only a few times. This rearrangement joins TRBV11-3 to TRBJ2-7; perhaps TRBD2 as D (6 bases). The CDR3 is 15 amino acids. Trimming stripped 1 base from V and 6 bases from J, with 16 bases between. The germline CDR1 and CDR2 sequences are SGHNT and YENEEA. The CDR3 DNA is TGTGCCAGCAGCTTAGTGCGGGGACCTCTTAGCGAGCAGTACTTC. The encoded protein is CASSLVRGPLSEQYF.

This chain joins TRBV12-5 and TRBJ2-7, with D unclear. This CDR3 region has 12 residues. Trimming stripped 8 bases from V and 6 bases from J, with 14 bases between. CDR1 is LGHNT and CDR2 is FRNRAP in the germline V gene. In DNA form, the CDR3 reads TGTGCTAGTCAGGTAACTAAGGGCGAGCAGTACTTC. This sequence encodes CASQVTKGEQYF.

This chain connects TRBV6-8 to TRBJ2-2; D call uncertain. This CDR3 has 13 residues. V was trimmed by 2 bases and J by 5 bases, leaving 6 bases between them. Germline-derived CDR1 and CDR2 are MNHGY and SAAAGT. The CDR3 DNA follows: TGTGCCAGCAGTTACCCTTCGACCGGGGAGCTGTTTTTT. Protein: CASSYPSTGELFF.

This sequence joins TRBV28 and TRBJ1-5; 8 bases are a match to TRBD1. This CDR3 is built from 15 residues. The trim removed 2 bases at V and 5 bases at J, leaving 5 bases unmatched. The germline CDR1 and CDR2 sequences are MDHEN and SYDVKM. CDR3 sequence reads: CASSLLGQADQPQHF. CDR3 DNA: TGTGCCAGCAGTTTACTGGGACAGGCCGATCAGCCCCAGCATTTT.

This chain's CDR3 is CASSLRTSAYNEQFF. CDR3 sequence (DNA): TGTGCCAGCAGCTTACGGACTAGCGCCTACAATGAGCAGTTCTTC. V gene TRBV7-7 combines with J gene TRBJ2-1, with 9 bases matching TRBD2. The V segment lost 2 bases and the J segment 2 bases; nucleotides outside the gene matches: 1. There are 15 residues in the CDR3. Germline V lookup: CDR1 SSHAT, CDR2 FNYEAQ (reference sequence).

This chain joins TRBV1 and TRBJ1-5; the DNA was not compared with TRBD1, the D call given in the table. TRBV1 is a pseudogene locus. This CDR3 is built from 15 residues. The CDR3 nucleotides read TGCGCCAGCAGCCTTGGGACATTGAGCAATCAGCCCCAGCATTTT. Translating it yields CASSLGTLSNQPQHF.

V and J are TRBV19 and TRBJ2-7; 7 bases are a match to TRBD1. Trimming cost V 0 bases and J 3 bases; bases outside gene matches: 8. Germline V CDR1 and CDR2: LNHDA, SQIVND (reference sequence). The CDR3 extends over 16 amino acids. The chain's CDR3 is CASSIDTGAQLYEQYF. CDR3 DNA: TGTGCCAGTAGTATAGATACAGGGGCTCAACTCTACGAGCAGTACTTC.

This clone was detected only a few times. The chain has TRBV11-3 and TRBJ2-6; TRBD1 aligns across 7 bases. Looked up from germline, CDR1 is SGHNT and CDR2 is YENEEA. Trimming removed 2 bases from V and 2 bases from J; junction bases left unmatched: 0. This CDR3 contains 15 residues. In nucleotides, the CDR3 is TGTGCCAGCAGCTTACAGGGGGCTGGGGCCAACGTCCTGACTTTC. Its translation is CASSLQGAGANVLTF.

This chain joins TRBV29-1 and TRBJ1-1; D not certain. Germline lookup yields CDR1 SQVTM and CDR2 ANQGSEA. The CDR3 covers 13 residues. Trimming removed 4 bases from V and 4 bases from J, with 13 bases in between. CDR3 region: CSVVRDSSTEAFF. The CDR3 nucleotides are TGCAGCGTTGTGCGTGACTCAAGCACTGAAGCTTTCTTT.

The gene calls are TRBV29-1 and TRBJ2-1; 8 bases align to TRBD2. V gave up 8 bases and J gave up 7 bases; unmatched junction bases: 16. The CDR3 covers 15 residues. CDR1 and CDR2 from the germline V gene are SQVTM and ANQGSEA. CDR3 loop: CSLTARLAGGNEQFF. The CDR3, as DNA: TGCAGCTTAACGGCTAGGCTAGCGGGTGGGAATGAGCAGTTCTTC.

As to this clone: One end of the junction does not line up with germline, which may come from a read error. The CDR3 DNA reads TGTGCCAGCAGCCAAGCATCGGGTCGCCAGGGCTACATCTTC. It encodes CASSQASGRQGYIF. The chain is built from TRBV14 and TRBJ1-2; tentatively, D is TRBD1 (5 bases). Germline values: CDR1 SGHDN, CDR2 FVKESK. The CDR3 is 14 residues long.

The rearrangement joins TRBV10-2 to TRBJ2-5; D unclear. Germline lookup yields CDR1 WSHSY and CDR2 SAAADI. The CDR3 consists of 14 residues. V lost 2 bases and J 5 bases, leaving 12 bases between the germline ends. The CDR3 sequence: CASSEAELGETQYF. The CDR3 DNA reads as TGCGCCAGCAGTGAGGCGGAATTAGGGGAGACCCAGTACTTC.